This T cell receptor beta chain is drawn from a study of blood T cell repertoires in COVID-19. In the study overall: From the United States, Italy and Spain came samples of acute and convalescent COVID-19.

The CDR3 has 16 amino acids. With V trimmed by 5 bases and J by 1 base, 11 bases remained unmatched. The V gene's germline CDR1 is LGHDT and CDR2 YNNKEL (reference sequence). Here immunoSEQ multiplex PCR was the method, and the copy in TCRdb shows in-frame clones only, minus some. The table shows around 170,000 clones, with more than 85% occurring only once. Sequenced sample: peripheral blood. The chain employs TRBV3-1 (or the pseudogene TRBV3-2) and TRBJ2-7; TRBD1 agrees at 7 bases. This receptor was identified in a man aged 55 to 70 with COVID-19, enrolled during active disease. The CDR3 bases are TGTGCCAGCAGCTCCCCCGGGCAGGGGGAGTCCTACGAGCAGTACTTC. Protein product: CASSSPGQGESYEQYF.